The rows below give T cell receptor beta chains drawn from one sample of a study of regulatory T cells in long-lasting Graves disease. TCRdb passed the multiplex PCR reads through MiXCR, listing each CDR3 protein once. The repertoire includes fewer than 650,000 distinct CDR3 sequences, approximately 16% of them detected once, and 9.5% to 15% sits in the top ten. These data were also filed under a second study, of T cells in Graves' hyperthyroidism and ophthalmopathy.

The material was peripheral blood mononuclear cells (PBMCs), obtained at new diagnosis, from a patient treated with antithyroid drugs. All receptors derive from a man aged 18 to 29 with Graves disease. The CDR3 runs from the conserved cysteine through the conserved F or W. A D gene is named only where the DNA matches it firmly. Expanded clones get a size class; other rows say once, few or many, or leave the size out.

TRBJ2-3 many TRBV7-3 NA CASSLSGRLWGNHTQYF TGTGCCAGCAGCTTAAGCGGTCGACTTTGGGGGAATCATACGCAGTATTTT
TRBJ2-1 many TRBV6-2/TRBV6-3 TRBD2 CASTLYGLAGYNEQFF TGTGCCAGTACACTGTACGGACTAGCGGGTTACAATGAGCAGTTCTTC
TRBJ2-7 many TRBV30 NA CAWSVRGYEQYF TGTGCCTGGAGTGTTCGAGGGTACGAGCAGTACTTC
TRBJ2-7 many TRBV27 NA CASSLSGGRGYEQYF TGTGCCAGCAGTTTATCGGGCGGCAGGGGCTACGAGCAGTACTTC
TRBJ2-7 NA TRBV10-2 TRBD2 CASRIAGGPFNEQYF TGCGCCAGCAGAATAGCGGGAGGGCCTTTCAATGAGCAGTACTTC
TRBJ2-1 few TRBV27 TRBD1 CASSPLPGQGYNEQFF TGTGCCAGCAGCCCCCTCCCGGGACAGGGGTACAATGAGCAGTTCTTC
TRBJ1-2 many TRBV24-1 NA CATSDERDLYGYTF TGTGCCACCAGTGACGAGAGGGACCTCTATGGCTACACCTTC
TRBJ1-5 many TRBV30 NA CAWRPPDGSNQPQHF TGTGCCTGGAGGCCCCCCGACGGGAGCAATCAGCCCCAGCATTTT
TRBJ2-6 few TRBV5-8 TRBD1 CATRDRGSGANVLTF TGTGCCACCCGGGACAGGGGCTCTGGGGCCAACGTCCTGACTTTC
TRBJ2-1 NA TRBV12-3/TRBV12-4 NA CASIDRSYNEQFF TGTGCCAGCATTGACCGGTCCTACAATGAGCAGTTCTTC
TRBJ2-7 many TRBV7-9 TRBD1 CASSSRTGGEQYF TGTGCCAGCAGCTCAAGGACAGGGGGCGAGCAGTACTTC
TRBJ2-5 many TRBV11-1 NA CASRSEGPAQYF TGTGCCAGCAGATCAGAGGGGCCCGCCCAGTACTTC
TRBJ2-3 NA TRBV7-8 TRBD2 CASSLGIAGSTDTQYF TGTGCCAGCAGCTTAGGAATAGCGGGCAGCACAGATACGCAGTATTTT
TRBJ2-1 NA TRBV27 NA CASSQQRVLGGYNEQFF TGTGCCAGCAGTCAACAAAGAGTTCTAGGGGGCTACAATGAGCAGTTCTTC
TRBJ2-5 once TRBV5-1 TRBD2 CASSLEGLAGLRETQYF TGCGCCAGCAGCTTGGAGGGACTAGCGGGGCTTAGGGAGACCCAGTACTTC
TRBJ2-3 many TRBV5-1 NA CASSLDSLKSGDSVDTQYF TGCGCCAGCAGCTTGGACTCATTAAAAAGCGGCGACTCTGTGGATACGCAGTATTTT
TRBJ2-5 many TRBV11-2 TRBD2 CAGGGPQETQYF TGTGCCGGGGGGGGACCCCAAGAGACCCAGTACTTC
TRBJ2-7 many TRBV5-1 NA CASSLARPANYEQYF TGCGCCAGCAGCTTGGCGCGACCAGCGAACTACGAGCAGTACTTC
TRBJ2-1 few TRBV7-6 TRBD2 CASSLALSAGGGNEQFF TGTGCCAGCAGCTTAGCGCTTAGTGCGGGAGGTGGTAATGAGCAGTTCTTC
TRBJ1-2 NA TRBV2 TRBD1 CASSRDRDSYGYTF TGTGCCAGCAGTAGGGACAGGGATTCCTATGGCTACACCTTC
TRBJ1-5 many TRBV5-1 NA CASSTGAGNQPQHF TGCGCCAGCAGCACCGGGGCGGGCAATCAGCCCCAGCATTTT
TRBJ2-5 many TRBV12-3/TRBV12-4 NA CASSLSNPRVETQYF TGTGCCAGCAGTTTAAGTAATCCTAGAGTGGAGACCCAGTACTTC
TRBJ2-1 NA TRBV4-1 TRBD2 CASSQPQGLAHYNEQFF TGCGCCAGCAGCCAACCCCAGGGACTAGCACACTACAATGAGCAGTTCTTC
TRBJ2-7 many TRBV28 TRBD1 CASSLPGQVAYEQYF TGTGCCAGCAGTTTACCGGGACAGGTCGCCTACGAGCAGTACTTC
TRBJ2-1 many TRBV12-3/TRBV12-4 NA CASSFGAYNEQFF TGTGCCAGCAGTTTCGGCGCGTACAATGAGCAGTTCTTC
TRBJ2-1 NA TRBV29-1 TRBD2 CSVRPTSGADNEQFF TGCAGCGTCCGACCGACTAGCGGGGCCGACAATGAGCAGTTCTTC
TRBJ1-1 NA TRBV27 NA CASSPAGRSMNTEAFF TGTGCCAGCAGTCCAGCCGGTCGGAGTATGAACACTGAAGCTTTCTTT
TRBJ1-5 NA TRBV10-2 NA CASSEGGGQPQHF TGCGCCAGCAGTGAGGGGGGAGGTCAGCCCCAGCATTTT
TRBJ1-1 few TRBV7-2 NA CASSLGWGRKTEAFF TGTGCCAGCAGCTTAGGGTGGGGGCGCAAAACTGAAGCTTTCTTT
TRBJ1-5 many TRBV27 TRBD1 CASSLVGGQGVGQPQHF TGTGCCAGCAGTTTAGTCGGAGGACAGGGAGTGGGTCAGCCCCAGCATTTT
TRBJ1-5 NA TRBV5-4 NA CASSLFPFSNQPQHF TGTGCCAGCAGCTTGTTCCCCTTTAGCAATCAGCCCCAGCATTTT
TRBJ2-1 NA TRBV20-1 NA CSANLIYNEQFF TGCAGTGCCAACCTGATCTACAATGAGCAGTTCTTC
TRBJ2-5 few TRBV6-4 TRBD1 CASSAGTGGVETQYF TGTGCCAGCAGTGCCGGGACAGGGGGCGTAGAGACCCAGTACTTC
TRBJ1-4 many TRBV10-3 TRBD1 CAISETGTVEKLFF TGTGCCATCAGTGAGACCGGGACAGTTGAAAAACTGTTTTTT
TRBJ2-7 many TRBV7-6 NA CALQGQQYF TGTGCCCTCCAGGGACAGCAGTACTTC
TRBJ1-1 many TRBV27 NA CASSSDRRYTEAFF TGTGCCAGCAGTTCGGACAGACGGTACACTGAAGCTTTCTTT
TRBJ1-2 NA TRBV15 NA CATSRDRGGYTF TGTGCCACCAGCAGAGATAGGGGGGGCTACACCTTC
TRBJ1-3 many TRBV3-1 NA CASSQDTRSGNTIYF TGTGCCAGCAGCCAAGACACCCGCTCTGGAAACACCATATATTTT
TRBJ2-1 NA TRBV5-4 NA CASSLFWTDAYNEQFF TGTGCCAGCAGCTTGTTCTGGACAGATGCCTACAATGAGCAGTTCTTC
TRBJ1-5 few TRBV5-1 NA CASSYEGSDQPQHF TGCGCCAGCAGCTACGAGGGTTCCGATCAGCCCCAGCATTTT
TRBJ1-6 NA TRBV28 TRBD1 CASSLQGRGLGNSPLHF TGTGCCAGCAGTTTACAAGGCAGGGGGCTAGGGAATTCACCCCTCCACTTT
TRBJ2-1 many TRBV13 NA CASKATGYNEQFF TGTGCCAGCAAGGCGACTGGATACAATGAGCAGTTCTTC
TRBJ2-7 many TRBV5-5 TRBD2 CASSRTSGRSYEQYF TGTGCCAGCAGCCGGACTAGCGGGCGGTCCTACGAGCAGTACTTC
TRBJ2-7 NA TRBV6-1 TRBD2 CASSPRGGRAYEQYF TGTGCCAGCAGTCCGCGGGGAGGGAGGGCCTACGAGCAGTACTTC
TRBJ2-7 many TRBV2 NA CASSATYYEQYF TGTGCCAGCAGTGCGACTTACTACGAGCAGTACTTC
TRBJ2-7 few TRBV20-1 NA CSATTPGTYEQYF TGCAGTGCTACGACGCCAGGGACCTACGAGCAGTACTTC
TRBJ2-1 many TRBV5-1 NA CASSFTRSGASYNEQFF TGCGCCAGCAGCTTTACCCGGTCGGGGGCTTCATACAATGAGCAGTTCTTC
TRBJ1-1 many TRBV7-3 NA CASSLMGRSNTEAFF TGTGCCAGCAGCTTAATGGGCCGATCGAACACTGAAGCTTTCTTT
TRBJ2-5 many TRBV11-2 NA CASSENVGAETQYF TGTGCCAGCAGCGAGAACGTTGGGGCAGAGACCCAGTACTTC
TRBJ2-5 few TRBV5-1 NA CASSLISPSETQYF TGCGCCAGCAGCTTGATCTCGCCTAGCGAGACCCAGTACTTC
TRBJ2-4 few TRBV9 NA CASSVEGGGGPQHIQYF TGTGCCAGCAGCGTAGAGGGGGGTGGGGGACCGCAACACATTCAGTACTTC